The sequence of this T cell receptor (beta chain) was determined in a study of blood T cell dynamics during melanoma immunotherapy. Study as a whole: Standard first-line treatment here was pembrolizumab or nivolumab plus ipilimumab in metastatic melanoma.

This sample's time point: pre-treatment baseline. Samples come from before therapy and from week 3 after the first blockade cycle. Here immunoSEQ multiplex PCR was the method, and the copy in TCRdb shows in-frame clones only, minus some. The sample contains about 11,000 clones, 70% to 90% of which appear only once. Deletions cut 3 bases from V and 7 bases from J, with 13 bases between. The V gene's germline CDR1 is SGHTA and CDR2 FQGNSA. This CDR3 region has 14 residues. Sample: blood, taken from a patient treated with checkpoint blockade. The chain links TRBV7-2 to TRBJ1-5, with D uncertain. The source of this sequence is a human donor with melanoma. CDR3 sequence reads: CASSFPLAGQPQHF. CDR3 sequence (DNA): TGTGCCAGCAGCTTCCCCCTTGCGGGACAGCCCCAGCATTTT.